The 15 T cell receptor beta chains listed next were all sequenced from one sample in a study of blood T cells in healthy people across ages. With a J-beta primer mix and a sample-barcoded 5' primer, a second PCR ran about 6 to 11 cycles. Each CDR3 protein is one row after TCRdb ran MiXCR on the 5' RACE reads. The data show 1.5 million to 2 million distinct CDR3 sequences, roughly a third seen once. Material for sequencing was blood. These receptor sequences come from a woman between 25 and 40 years old in good health.

The chain couples TRBV5-1 to TRBJ2-1; 8 positions agree with TRBD1. This CDR3 has 14 amino acids. J was trimmed by 7 bases and V by 3 bases; bases with no gene match: 6. Germline values: CDR1 SGHRS, CDR2 YFSETQ. The CDR3 sequence is CASSWDRTRNEQFF. Written as DNA, the CDR3 is TGCGCCAGCAGCTGGGACAGGACCAGAAATGAGCAGTTCTTC.

J is TRBJ2-3 and V is TRBV2; a possible D gene is TRBD1 (7 bases). Germline V CDR1 and CDR2: SNHLY, FYNNEI. This CDR3 is built from 17 residues. Trimming pared 6 bases from V and 2 bases from J, leaving 21 bases between. The CDR3 region is CASRTRGAGQYTDTQYF. CDR3 DNA sequence: TGTGCCAGCAGAACCAGGGGGGCAGGACAATACACAGATACGCAGTATTTT.

This clonotype was observed many times. The V and J genes are TRBV7-8 and TRBJ1-2; 10 bases match TRBD1. Trimming cost V 0 bases and J 4 bases; bases outside gene matches: 2. In germline, CDR1 is SGHVS, CDR2 FQNEAQ. This CDR3 comprises 15 residues. CDR3 amino acids: CASSLAGTGVYGYTF. CDR3 nucleotides: TGTGCCAGCAGCTTAGCCGGGACAGGGGTCTATGGCTACACCTTC.

With regard to this clonotype: No conserved phenylalanine or tryptophan ends this CDR3, so it is likely a read error. The genes are TRBV5-1 and TRBJ1-2, with D perhaps TRBD1 (6 bases). Looked up from germline, CDR1 is SGHRS and CDR2 is YFSETQ. V was shortened by 1 base and J by 6 bases, with 10 bases between the two germline ends. The CDR3 is 13 residues long. The CDR3 DNA follows: TGCGCCAGCAGCTTGACCAGGGGTGATGGCTACACCTGC. It is translated as CASSLTRGDGYTC.

The rearrangement joins TRBV9 to TRBJ2-7; D is undetermined. The CDR3 covers 16 residues. Trimming shortened V by 3 bases and J by 2 bases, and 18 bases separated the two germline ends. The V gene's germline CDR1 is SGDLS and CDR2 YYNGEE. The CDR3 region is CASSDGRSSLPYEQYF. The CDR3 DNA reads as TGTGCCAGCAGCGATGGACGAAGTTCGCTCCCCTACGAGCAGTACTTC.

This chain connects TRBV12-3 or TRBV12-4 to TRBJ2-1; no clear D gene. The germline V and J ends were trimmed by 5 bases and 5 bases, with 16 bases remaining between them. This CDR3 spans 15 amino acids. CDR3 DNA sequence: TGTGCCAGCAGTCCCGAAGCTGGGATTAACAATGAGCAGTTCTTC. Protein sequence: CASSPEAGINNEQFF.

This clonotype has a handful of counts. The chain links TRBV28 to TRBJ2-7; 9 positions match TRBD1. CDR3 size: 15 residues. Germline CDR1 MDHEN, CDR2 SYDVKM. V was pared by 6 bases and J by 0 bases, with 6 bases of the junction left unmatched. CDR3 DNA: TGTGCCAGCAGGCATACAGGGGGCGGCTCCTACGAGCAGTACTTC. Its translation is CASRHTGGGSYEQYF.

This clonotype was seen many times. The chain is built from TRBV6-1 and TRBJ1-2; tentatively, D is TRBD1 (5 bases). Between the trimmed V and J ends, which lost 7 bases and 9 bases, there was a span of 21 bases. Germline CDR1 MNHNS, CDR2 SASEGT. The CDR3 has 14 residues. The CDR3 here is CASTEGHTQFSYTF. CDR3 DNA sequence: TGTGCCAGCACCGAGGGGCATACTCAATTCAGCTACACCTTC.

This clonotype appeared a single time. CDR3 amino acids: CASSPVEWGAGANVLTF. The CDR3 DNA sequence: TGTGCCAGCAGCCCAGTCGAATGGGGCGCTGGGGCCAACGTCCTGACTTTC. This chain uses TRBV7-9 with TRBJ2-6, with D possibly TRBD1 on 5 matching bases. The length of the CDR3 is 17 residues. The V end was cut by 5 bases, the J end by 2 bases, with 16 bases between. The germline V gene has CDR1 SEHNR and CDR2 FQNEAQ (reference sequence).

A remark on this clonotype: This CDR3 fails to terminate in the conserved phenylalanine or tryptophan, so it likely reflects a read error. This chain joins TRBV6-5 and TRBJ1-2; D is perhaps TRBD1 (5 bases). CDR3 length equals 15 residues. CDR1 MNHEY and CDR2 SVGAGI come from the germline V gene. Between the trimmed V and J ends, which lost 6 bases and 8 bases, there was a span of 22 bases. The CDR3 spells CASSPAGSRVWGYTC. The CDR3 DNA reads TGTGCCAGCAGCCCCGCGGGGTCCAGGGTGTGGGGCTACACCTGC.

V is TRBV7-9 and J is TRBJ2-4; possibly TRBD1 for D (5 bases). The CDR3 has 12 residues. Germline CDR1 SEHNR, CDR2 FQNEAQ (reference sequence). Trimming removed 4 bases from V and 15 bases from J, with 16 bases in between. In DNA form, the CDR3 reads TGTGCCAGCAGCTCCGAAACGGGCAGGGTGTACTTC. It codes for CASSSETGRVYF. The full variable domain, with the rest looked up from reference TRBV7-9 and TRBJ2-4, is DTGVSQNPRHKITKRGQNVTFRCDPISEHNRLYWYRQTLGQGPEFLTYFQNEAQLEKSRLLSDRFSAERPKGSFSTLEIQRTEQGDSAMYLCASSSETGRVYFGAGTRLSVL.

The CDR3: CAAQLDRGLGEQYF. CDR3 in DNA: TGTGCCGCCCAACTAGACAGGGGGCTAGGGGAGCAGTACTTC. The rearrangement links TRBV15 to TRBJ2-7, with 10 bases aligning to TRBD1. V was clipped by 11 bases and J by 7 bases; unmatched bases: 14. This CDR3 region has 14 residues. Germline loops: CDR1 LNHNV, CDR2 YYDKDF (reference sequence). Looking up the rest from reference TRBV15 and TRBJ2-7 gives the full variable domain: DAMVIQNPRYQVTQFGKPVTLSCSQTLNHNVMYWYQQKSSQAPKLLFHYYDKDFNNEADTPDNFQSRRPNTSFCFLDIRSPGLGDTAMYLCAAQLDRGLGEQYFGPGTRLTVT.

There are a few counts of this clonotype. The chain joins TRBV6-5 to TRBJ2-1, with TRBD2 identical over 12 bases. Unmatched junction bases numbered 7, after V lost 6 bases and J lost 7 bases. Germline V gene sequence: CDR1 MNHEY, CDR2 SVGAGI. The CDR3 covers 15 residues. CDR3 sequence reads: CASRTLAGGNNEQFF. In DNA form, the CDR3 reads TGTGCCAGCAGGACCCTAGCGGGGGGGAATAATGAGCAGTTCTTC.

This chain links TRBV9 with TRBJ2-3; no reliable D call. Trimming took off 4 bases at V and 2 bases at J, with 11 bases between the two ends. Germline assignment: CDR1 SGDLS and CDR2 YYNGEE. The CDR3 runs to 14 residues. For the CDR3, the DNA is TGTGCCAGCAGCTCTCTGGACCTCACAGATACGCAGTATTTT. It translates to CASSSLDLTDTQYF.

The chain has TRBV10-3 and TRBJ2-7; maybe TRBD1 (5 bases). CDR3 length equals 15 residues. V lost 5 bases to trimming and J lost 4 bases, with 18 bases between them. The germline gives CDR1 ENHRY, CDR2 SYGVKD. The CDR3 nucleotides are TGTGCCATCAGTCCAGGGAATCCCCCAAAGTACGAGCAGTACTTC. Translating it yields CAISPGNPPKYEQYF.